Below are 20 T cell receptor beta chains sequenced from a single sample in a study of monozygotic twins with inflammatory bowel disease. From the 5' RACE reads, TCRdb lists one entry per CDR3 protein and no DNA. In total, the table holds over 200,000 distinct CDR3 sequences. Sequenced: blood. These receptors originate from a human donor with ulcerative colitis or Crohn's disease, or a healthy co-twin of an affected twin (not recorded which).

The rearrangement links TRBV20-1 to TRBJ2-3; lacking DNA, the TRBD1 call made by TCRdb goes unchecked. Germline V gives CDR1 DFQATT, CDR2 SNEGSKA (reference sequence). This CDR3 has 14 amino acids. CDR3 loop: CSASDRGRLDTQYF.

The rearrangement joins TRBV7-9 to TRBJ2-3; the D call of TRBD1 rests on TCRdb alone, since no DNA is present to check it. Germline-derived CDR1 and CDR2 are SEHNR and FQNEAQ (reference sequence). The length of the CDR3 is 15 residues. This CDR3 reads CASSHRELNTDTQYF.

The genes are TRBV18 and TRBJ2-2; there is no DNA to check the TCRdb D call of TRBD1. Germline loops: CDR1 KGHSH, CDR2 LQKENI. This CDR3 has 16 residues. The CDR3 protein is CASSLNTGGNTGELFF.

The chain couples TRBV28 to TRBJ2-1; no DNA is available, so the TRBD1 call from TCRdb remains unchecked. The V gene's germline CDR1 is MDHEN and CDR2 SYDVKM. This CDR3 has 16 residues. CDR3 residues: CASSWPGTGDFDEQFF.

This chain links TRBV9 with TRBJ2-1; lacking DNA, the TRBD1 call made by TCRdb goes unchecked. In germline, CDR1 is SGDLS, CDR2 YYNGEE. This CDR3 region has 16 residues. The CDR3 loop reads CASSVLRGSEASEQFF.

The rearrangement joins TRBV6-2 or TRBV6-3 to TRBJ2-2; TCRdb picks TRBD2, but there is no DNA to check that call. This CDR3 contains 15 residues. Germline CDR1 is MNHEY and CDR2 is SVGEGT. This CDR3 is CASSFGPGNAGELFF.

The chain has TRBV12-3 or TRBV12-4 and TRBJ2-2; TCRdb selects TRBD1, and the lack of DNA leaves this call unchecked. The CDR3 extends over 17 amino acids. The CDR3 region is CASSGDPRQGNTGELFF.

The chain recombines TRBV7-2 with TRBJ1-4; as DNA is missing, the TRBD1 call by TCRdb cannot be tested. CDR1 and CDR2 from the germline V gene are SGHTA and FQGNSA. This CDR3 contains 14 residues. The CDR3 sequence: CASSLTGLDEKLFF.

This chain's CDR3 is CASRRSGVAYNEQFF. The chain carries TRBV7-8 and TRBJ2-1; TCRdb's assignment of TRBD1 cannot be checked, as there is no DNA. Germline V gives CDR1 SGHVS, CDR2 FQNEAQ. CDR3 length: 15 residues. Full variable domain (missing parts from reference TRBV7-8 and TRBJ2-1): GAGVSQSPRYKVAKRGQDVALRCDPISGHVSLFWYQQALGQGPEFLTYFQNEAQLDKSGLPSDRFFAERPEGSVSTLKIQRTQQEDSAVYLCASRRSGVAYNEQFFGPGTRLTVL.

The genes are TRBV18 and TRBJ2-2. The CDR3 sequence is 14 residues long. In germline, CDR1 is KGHSH, CDR2 LQKENI. The CDR3 reads CASSPWNSAGELFF.

This chain uses TRBV18 with TRBJ2-5; the D call from TCRdb, TRBD1, cannot be confirmed without DNA. The CDR3 loop spans 15 amino acids. Germline V CDR1 and CDR2: KGHSH, LQKENI. The CDR3 loop reads CASSSLTGGLETQYF.

CDR3 sequence reads: CASSLKSTDTQYF. The chain combines TRBV7-3 with TRBJ2-3. CDR1 is SGHTA and CDR2 is FQGTGA in the germline V gene. The CDR3 extends over 13 amino acids.

V usage is TRBV4-1 and J usage is TRBJ2-1; TCRdb outputs TRBD1, but without DNA this stays unchecked. The length of the CDR3 is 15 residues. Germline V gives CDR1 MGHRA, CDR2 YSYEKL. Here the CDR3 reads CASSSVPLSYNEQFF.

The gene calls are TRBV6-1 and TRBJ1-1. CDR1 MNHNS and CDR2 SASEGT come from the germline V gene. CDR3 size: 13 residues. CDR3 region: CASSEWLNTEAFF.

The chain combines TRBV27 with TRBJ2-1; with no DNA, the TCRdb D assignment of TRBD2 cannot be verified. The CDR3 contains 17 residues. Germline CDR1 reads MNHEY; CDR2 reads SMNVEV (reference sequence). CDR3 in amino acids: CASSSPATSGGKNEQFF.

V is TRBV18 and J is TRBJ2-7; TCRdb picks TRBD1, but there is no DNA to check that call. Germline V gene lookup returns CDR1 KGHSH and CDR2 LQKENI. CDR3 length equals 12 residues. This chain's CDR3 is CASSRTNYKQYF.

The rearrangement links TRBV7-2 to TRBJ2-1; TCRdb selects TRBD1, and the lack of DNA leaves this call unchecked. Germline CDR1 reads SGHTA; CDR2 reads FQGNSA. The length of the CDR3 is 15 residues. The CDR3 sequence is CASSLGPGSYNEQFF.

This chain joins TRBV18 and TRBJ2-1; TCRdb designates TRBD2, a call that cannot be tested without DNA. The germline V gene has CDR1 KGHSH and CDR2 LQKENI. This CDR3 region has 16 residues. The CDR3 sequence: CASSPGTSGDYNEQFF.

The chain is built from TRBV25-1 and TRBJ1-2; TCRdb's D gene call, TRBD1, goes unchecked for lack of DNA. This CDR3 comprises 13 residues. CDR1 is MGHDK and CDR2 is SYGVNS in the germline V gene. CDR3 residues: CASSKTGYYGYTF.

The chain carries TRBV5-1 and TRBJ2-3; TCRdb gives TRBD2 as the D gene, but with no DNA this cannot be confirmed. The CDR3 has 15 amino acids. Germline values: CDR1 SGHRS, CDR2 YFSETQ. CDR3: CASSLYSGRLDTQYF.